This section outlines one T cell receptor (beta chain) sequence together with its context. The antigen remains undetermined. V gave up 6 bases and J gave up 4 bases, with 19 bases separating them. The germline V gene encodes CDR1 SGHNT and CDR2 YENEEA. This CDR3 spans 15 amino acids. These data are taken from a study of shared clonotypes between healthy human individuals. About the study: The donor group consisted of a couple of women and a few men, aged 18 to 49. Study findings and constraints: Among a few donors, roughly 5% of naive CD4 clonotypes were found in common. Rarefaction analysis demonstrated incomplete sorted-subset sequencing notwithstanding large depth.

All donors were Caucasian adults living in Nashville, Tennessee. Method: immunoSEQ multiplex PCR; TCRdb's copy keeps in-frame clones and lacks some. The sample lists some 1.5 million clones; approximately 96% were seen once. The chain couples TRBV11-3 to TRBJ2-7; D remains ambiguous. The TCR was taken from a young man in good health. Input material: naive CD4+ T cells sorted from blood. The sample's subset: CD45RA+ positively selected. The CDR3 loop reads CASSSDGPFSYEQYF. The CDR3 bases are TGTGCCAGCAGTTCTGACGGCCCTTTTAGTTACGAGCAGTACTTC.